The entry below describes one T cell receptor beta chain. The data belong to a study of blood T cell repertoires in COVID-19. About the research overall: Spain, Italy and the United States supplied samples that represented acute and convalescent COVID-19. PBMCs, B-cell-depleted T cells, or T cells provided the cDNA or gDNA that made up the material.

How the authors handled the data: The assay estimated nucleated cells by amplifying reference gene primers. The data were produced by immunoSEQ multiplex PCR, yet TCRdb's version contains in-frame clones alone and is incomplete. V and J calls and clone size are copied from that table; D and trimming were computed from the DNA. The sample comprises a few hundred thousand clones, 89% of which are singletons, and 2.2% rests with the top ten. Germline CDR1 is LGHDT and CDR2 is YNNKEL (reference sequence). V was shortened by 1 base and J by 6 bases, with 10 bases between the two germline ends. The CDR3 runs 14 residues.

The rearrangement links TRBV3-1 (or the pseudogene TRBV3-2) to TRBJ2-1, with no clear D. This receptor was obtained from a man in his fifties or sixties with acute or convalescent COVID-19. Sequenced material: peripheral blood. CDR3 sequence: CASSQGRRGNEQFF. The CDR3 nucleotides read TGTGCCAGCAGCCAAGGCCGGCGCGGCAATGAGCAGTTCTTC.